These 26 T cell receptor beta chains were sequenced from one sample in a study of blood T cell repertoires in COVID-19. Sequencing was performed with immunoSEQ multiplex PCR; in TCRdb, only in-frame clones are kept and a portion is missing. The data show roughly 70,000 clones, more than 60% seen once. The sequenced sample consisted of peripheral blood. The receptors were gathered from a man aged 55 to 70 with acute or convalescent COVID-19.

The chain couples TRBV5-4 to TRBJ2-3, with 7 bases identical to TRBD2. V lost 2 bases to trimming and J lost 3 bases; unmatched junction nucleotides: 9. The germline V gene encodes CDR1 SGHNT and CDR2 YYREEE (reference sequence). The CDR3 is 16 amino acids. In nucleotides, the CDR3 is TGTGCCAGCAGCTTAGGGAGGGACCAAGGAACAGATACGCAGTATTTT. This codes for CASSLGRDQGTDTQYF. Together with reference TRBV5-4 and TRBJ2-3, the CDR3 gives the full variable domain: ETGVTQSPTHLIKTRGQQVTLRCSSQSGHNTVSWYQQALGQGPQFIFQYYREEENGRGNFPPRFSGLQFPNYSSELNVNALELDDSALYLCASSLGRDQGTDTQYFGPGTRLTVL.

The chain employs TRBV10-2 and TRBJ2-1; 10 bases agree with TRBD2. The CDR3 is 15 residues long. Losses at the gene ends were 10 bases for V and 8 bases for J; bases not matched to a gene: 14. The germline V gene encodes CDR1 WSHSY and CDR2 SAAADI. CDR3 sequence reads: CATAELAGVNYEQFF. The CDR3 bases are TGCGCCACCGCAGAGCTAGCGGGAGTAAACTATGAGCAGTTCTTC.

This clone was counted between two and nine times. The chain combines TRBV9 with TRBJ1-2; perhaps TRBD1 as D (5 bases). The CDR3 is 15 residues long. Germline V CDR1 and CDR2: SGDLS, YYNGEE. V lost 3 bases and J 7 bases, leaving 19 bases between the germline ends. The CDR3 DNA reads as TGTGCCAGCAGCGCGAGAGCTCAAGACAGCTCTGGCTACACCTTC. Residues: CASSARAQDSSGYTF. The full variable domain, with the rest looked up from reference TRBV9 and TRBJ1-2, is DSGVTQTPKHLITATGQRVTLRCSPRSGDLSVYWYQQSLDQGLQFLIQYYNGEERAKGNILERFSAQQFPDLHSELNLSSLELGDSALYFCASSARAQDSSGYTFGSGTRLTVV.

This chain's CDR3 is CASSKFRQENSPLHF. CDR3 bases: TGTGCCAGCAGCAAGTTTCGACAGGAAAATTCACCCCTCCACTTT. The chain has TRBV5-6 and TRBJ1-6, with TRBD1 as a possible D gene (6 bases). Germline V lookup: CDR1 SGHDT, CDR2 YYEEEE. This CDR3 spans 15 amino acids. V was clipped by 4 bases and J by 7 bases, with 15 bases between them.

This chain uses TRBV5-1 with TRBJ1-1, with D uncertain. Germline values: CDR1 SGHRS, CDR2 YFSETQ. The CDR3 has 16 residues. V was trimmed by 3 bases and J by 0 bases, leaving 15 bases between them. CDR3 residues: CASSSVPLEMNTEAFF. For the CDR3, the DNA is TGCGCCAGCAGCTCAGTACCTCTGGAGATGAACACTGAAGCTTTCTTT.

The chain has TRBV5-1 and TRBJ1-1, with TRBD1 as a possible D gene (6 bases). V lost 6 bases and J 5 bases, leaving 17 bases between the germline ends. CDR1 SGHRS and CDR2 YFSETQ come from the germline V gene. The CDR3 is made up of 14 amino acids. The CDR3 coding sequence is TGCGCCAGCACCCGAGGTGGGGGCGGGACTGAAGCTTTCTTT. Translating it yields CASTRGGGGTEAFF.

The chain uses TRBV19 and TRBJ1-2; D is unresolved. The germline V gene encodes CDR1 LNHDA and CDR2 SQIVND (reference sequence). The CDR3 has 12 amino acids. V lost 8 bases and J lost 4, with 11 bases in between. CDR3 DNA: TGTGCCAGTTGGGAGCGGAGCTATGGCTACACCTTC. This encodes CASWERSYGYTF. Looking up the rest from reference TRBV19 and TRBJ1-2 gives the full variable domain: DGGITQSPKYLFRKEGQNVTLSCEQNLNHDAMYWYRQDPGQGLRLIYYSQIVNDFQKGDIAEGYSVSREKKESFPLTVTSAQKNPTAFYLCASWERSYGYTFGSGTRLTVV.

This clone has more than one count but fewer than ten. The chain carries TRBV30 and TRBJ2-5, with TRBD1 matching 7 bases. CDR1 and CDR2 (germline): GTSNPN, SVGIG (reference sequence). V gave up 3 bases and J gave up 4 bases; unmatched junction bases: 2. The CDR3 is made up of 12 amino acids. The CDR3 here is CAWSRGIETQYF. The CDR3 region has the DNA TGTGCCTGGAGCAGGGGGATAGAGACCCAGTACTTC.

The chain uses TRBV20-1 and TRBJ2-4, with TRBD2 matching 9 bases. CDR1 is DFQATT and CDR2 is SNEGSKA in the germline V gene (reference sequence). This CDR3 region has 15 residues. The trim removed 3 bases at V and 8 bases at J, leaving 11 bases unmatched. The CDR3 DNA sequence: TGCAGTGCTAGTTTGGCGGGAGGGCCAGCGGACATTCAGTACTTC. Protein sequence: CSASLAGGPADIQYF.

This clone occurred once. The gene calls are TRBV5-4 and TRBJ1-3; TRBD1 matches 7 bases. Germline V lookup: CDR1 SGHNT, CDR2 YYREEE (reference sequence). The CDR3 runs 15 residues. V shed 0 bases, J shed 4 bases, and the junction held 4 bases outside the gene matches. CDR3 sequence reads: CASSLDTGAGNTIYF. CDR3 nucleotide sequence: TGTGCCAGCAGCTTGGATACAGGGGCAGGAAACACCATATATTTT.

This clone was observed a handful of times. CDR3 loop: CASSQDILASASTDTQYF. The CDR3 region has the DNA TGCGCCAGCAGCCAAGATATACTAGCGAGTGCTAGCACAGATACGCAGTATTTT. The chain links TRBV4-1 to TRBJ2-3, with 7 bases identical to TRBD2. The ends lost 0 bases at V and 0 bases at J; junction bases unmatched: 9. The CDR3 length is 18 residues. Germline CDR1 MGHRA, CDR2 YSYEKL.

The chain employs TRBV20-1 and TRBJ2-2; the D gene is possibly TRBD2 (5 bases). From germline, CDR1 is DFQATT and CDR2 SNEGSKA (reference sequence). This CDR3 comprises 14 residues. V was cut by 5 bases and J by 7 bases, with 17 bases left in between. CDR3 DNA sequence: TGCAGTGCTCGTGCTAGCTTCGAAGTCGGGGAGCTGTTTTTT. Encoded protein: CSARASFEVGELFF.

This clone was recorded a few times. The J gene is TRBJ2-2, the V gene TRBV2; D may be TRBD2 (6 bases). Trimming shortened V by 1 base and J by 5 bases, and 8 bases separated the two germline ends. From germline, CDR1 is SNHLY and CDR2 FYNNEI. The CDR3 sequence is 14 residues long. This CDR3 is CASSEVRGTGELFF. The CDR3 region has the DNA TGTGCCAGCAGTGAAGTTCGGGGGACCGGGGAGCTGTTTTTT.

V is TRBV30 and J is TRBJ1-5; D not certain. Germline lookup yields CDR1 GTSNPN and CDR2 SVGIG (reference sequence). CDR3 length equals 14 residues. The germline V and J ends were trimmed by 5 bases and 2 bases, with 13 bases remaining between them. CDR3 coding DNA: TGTGCCTGGGGGCATCGGTCCGGCAATCAGCCCCAGCATTTT. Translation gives CAWGHRSGNQPQHF.

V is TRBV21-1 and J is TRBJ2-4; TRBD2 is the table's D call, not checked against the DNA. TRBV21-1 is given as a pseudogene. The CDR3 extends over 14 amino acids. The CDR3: CASSFPGMKNIQYF. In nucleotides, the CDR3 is TGTGCCAGCAGCTTCCCCGGGATGAAAAACATTCAGTACTTC.

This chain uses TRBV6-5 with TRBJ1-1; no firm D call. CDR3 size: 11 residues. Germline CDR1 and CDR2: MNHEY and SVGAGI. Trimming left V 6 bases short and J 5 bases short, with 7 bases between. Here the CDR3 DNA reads TGTGCCAGCAGATCGGGAACTGAAGCTTTCTTT. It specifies CASRSGTEAFF.

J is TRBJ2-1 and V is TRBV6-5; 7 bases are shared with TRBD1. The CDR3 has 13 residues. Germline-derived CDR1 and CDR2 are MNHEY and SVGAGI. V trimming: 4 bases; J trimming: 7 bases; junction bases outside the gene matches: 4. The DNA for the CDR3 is TGTGCCAGCAGTTCGACAGGGCTGAATGAGCAGTTCTTC. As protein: CASSSTGLNEQFF.

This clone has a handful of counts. The CDR3 loop is CAWSPGGNQPQHF. The CDR3 DNA reads as TGTGCCTGGAGTCCCGGGGGCAATCAGCCCCAGCATTTT. This sequence joins TRBV30 and TRBJ1-5, with D unclear. The CDR3 length is 13 residues. Between the trimmed V and J ends, which lost 2 bases and 2 bases, there was a span of 7 bases. Germline-derived CDR1 and CDR2 are GTSNPN and SVGIG (reference sequence).

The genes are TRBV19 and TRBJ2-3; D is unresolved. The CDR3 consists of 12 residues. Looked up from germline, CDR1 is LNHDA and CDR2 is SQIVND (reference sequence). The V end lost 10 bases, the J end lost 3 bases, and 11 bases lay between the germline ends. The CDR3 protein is CATSDKTDTQYF. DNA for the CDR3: TGTGCCACCAGCGATAAGACAGATACGCAGTATTTT.

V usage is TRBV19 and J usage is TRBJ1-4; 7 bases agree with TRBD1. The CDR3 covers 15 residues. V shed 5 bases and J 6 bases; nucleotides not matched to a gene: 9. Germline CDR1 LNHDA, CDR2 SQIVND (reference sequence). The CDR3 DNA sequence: TGTGCCAGTAGTCCCCGACAGGGTCGAGATGAAAAACTGTTTTTT. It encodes CASSPRQGRDEKLFF. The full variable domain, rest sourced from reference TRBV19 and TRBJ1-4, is DGGITQSPKYLFRKEGQNVTLSCEQNLNHDAMYWYRQDPGQGLRLIYYSQIVNDFQKGDIAEGYSVSREKKESFPLTVTSAQKNPTAFYLCASSPRQGRDEKLFFGSGTQLSVL.

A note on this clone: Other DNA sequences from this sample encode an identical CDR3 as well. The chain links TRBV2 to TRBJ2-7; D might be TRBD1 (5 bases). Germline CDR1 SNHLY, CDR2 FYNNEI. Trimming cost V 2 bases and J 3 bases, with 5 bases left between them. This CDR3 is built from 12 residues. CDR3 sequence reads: CASSEQGYEQYV. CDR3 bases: TGTGCCAGCAGTGAACAGGGCTACGAGCAGTACGTC.

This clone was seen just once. As DNA, the CDR3 is TGTGCCAGCAGCCTGAAGGCGACTAGCGGGTGGGTGAGGAGCACAGATACGCAGTATTTT. This encodes CASSLKATSGWVRSTDTQYF. This sequence joins TRBV4-2 and TRBJ2-3; 10 nucleotides agree with TRBD2. The CDR3 contains 20 residues. CDR1 LGHNA and CDR2 YNFKEQ come from the germline V gene. With 4 bases clipped from V and 0 bases from J, the junction kept 16 bases outside the gene matches.

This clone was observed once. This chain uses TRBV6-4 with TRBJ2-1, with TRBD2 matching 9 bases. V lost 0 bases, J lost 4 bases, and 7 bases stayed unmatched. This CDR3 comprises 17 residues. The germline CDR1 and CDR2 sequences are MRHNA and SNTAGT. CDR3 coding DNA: TGTGCCAGCAGTGACTCTAGCGGGGGCCTACCATACAATGAGCAGTTCTTC. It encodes CASSDSSGGLPYNEQFF.

CDR3 protein: CASSVGGDNEQFF. The CDR3 region has the DNA TGTGCCAGCAGCGTCGGAGGAGACAATGAGCAGTTCTTC. V and J are TRBV9 and TRBJ2-1, with D possibly matching TRBD2 (5 bases). V was pared by 2 bases and J by 5 bases, with 8 bases between. CDR3 length: 13 amino acids. CDR1 is SGDLS, CDR2 YYNGEE, per germline.

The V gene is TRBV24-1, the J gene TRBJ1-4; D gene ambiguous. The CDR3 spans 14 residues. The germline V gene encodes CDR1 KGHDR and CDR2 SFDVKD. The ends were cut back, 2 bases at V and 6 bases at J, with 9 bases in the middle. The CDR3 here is CATSDSQAHEKLFF. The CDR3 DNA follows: TGTGCCACCAGTGATTCCCAGGCGCATGAAAAACTGTTTTTT.

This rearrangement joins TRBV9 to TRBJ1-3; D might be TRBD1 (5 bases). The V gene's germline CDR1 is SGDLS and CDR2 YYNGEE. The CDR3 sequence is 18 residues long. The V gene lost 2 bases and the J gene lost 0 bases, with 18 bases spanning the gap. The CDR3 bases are TGTGCCAGCAGCGTGGAACAGGCCCAAGATTACTCTGGAAACACCATATATTTT. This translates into CASSVEQAQDYSGNTIYF.